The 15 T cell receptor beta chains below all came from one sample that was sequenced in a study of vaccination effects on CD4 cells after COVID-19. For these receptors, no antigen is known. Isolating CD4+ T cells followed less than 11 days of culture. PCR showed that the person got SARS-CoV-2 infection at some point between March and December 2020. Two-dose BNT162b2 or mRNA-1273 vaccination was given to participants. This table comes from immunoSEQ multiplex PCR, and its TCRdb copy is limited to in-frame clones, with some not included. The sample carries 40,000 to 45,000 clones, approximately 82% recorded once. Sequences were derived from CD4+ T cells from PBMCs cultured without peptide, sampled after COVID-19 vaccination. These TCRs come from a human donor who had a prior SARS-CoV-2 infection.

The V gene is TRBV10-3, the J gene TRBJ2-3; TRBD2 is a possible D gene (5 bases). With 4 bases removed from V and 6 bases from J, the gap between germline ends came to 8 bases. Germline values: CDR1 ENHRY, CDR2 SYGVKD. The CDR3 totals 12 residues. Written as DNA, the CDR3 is TGTGCCATCAGTGCCCTAGCTGATACGCAGTATTTT. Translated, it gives CAISALADTQYF.

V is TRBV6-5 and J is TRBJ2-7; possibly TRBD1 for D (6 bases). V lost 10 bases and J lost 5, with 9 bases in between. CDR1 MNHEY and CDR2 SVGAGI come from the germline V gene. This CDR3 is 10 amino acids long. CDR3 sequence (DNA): TGTGCCACTTCAGGGGACGAGCAGTACTTC. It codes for CATSGDEQYF.

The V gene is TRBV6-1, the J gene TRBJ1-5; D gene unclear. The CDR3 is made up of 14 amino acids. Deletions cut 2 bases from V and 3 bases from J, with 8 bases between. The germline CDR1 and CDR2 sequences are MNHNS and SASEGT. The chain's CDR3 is CASSEILNNQPQHF. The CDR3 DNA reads TGTGCCAGCAGTGAAATACTGAACAATCAGCCCCAGCATTTT.

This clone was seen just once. The CDR3 nucleotides read TGCAGTGCTAGTTCGCCAGGGAGCAATCAGCCCCAGCATTTT. This translates into CSASSPGSNQPQHF. This chain connects TRBV20-1 to TRBJ1-5; a weak D match, TRBD1 (5 bases). CDR3 length equals 14 residues. V was shortened by 3 bases and J by 1 base, with 10 bases between the two germline ends. Germline values: CDR1 DFQATT, CDR2 SNEGSKA (reference sequence).

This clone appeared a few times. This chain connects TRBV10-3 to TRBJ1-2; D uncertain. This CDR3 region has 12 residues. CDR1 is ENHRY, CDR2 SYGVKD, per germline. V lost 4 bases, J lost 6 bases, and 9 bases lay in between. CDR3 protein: CAISAETNGYTF. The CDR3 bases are TGTGCCATCAGTGCGGAGACAAATGGCTACACCTTC.

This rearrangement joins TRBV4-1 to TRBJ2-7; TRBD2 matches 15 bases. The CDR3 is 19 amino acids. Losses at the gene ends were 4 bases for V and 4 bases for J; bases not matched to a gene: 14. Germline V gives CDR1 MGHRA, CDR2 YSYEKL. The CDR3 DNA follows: TGCGCCAGCAGCCCCTATCCCCCGGGACTAGCGGGAGGATCTTACGAGCAGTACTTC. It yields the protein CASSPYPPGLAGGSYEQYF.

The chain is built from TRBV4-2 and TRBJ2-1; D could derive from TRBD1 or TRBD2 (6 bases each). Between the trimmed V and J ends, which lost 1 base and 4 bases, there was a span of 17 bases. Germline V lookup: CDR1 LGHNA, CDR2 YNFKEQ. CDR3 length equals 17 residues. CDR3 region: CASSQVRGTDPYNEQFF. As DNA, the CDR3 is TGTGCCAGCAGCCAAGTTAGGGGGACTGACCCTTACAATGAGCAGTTCTTC.

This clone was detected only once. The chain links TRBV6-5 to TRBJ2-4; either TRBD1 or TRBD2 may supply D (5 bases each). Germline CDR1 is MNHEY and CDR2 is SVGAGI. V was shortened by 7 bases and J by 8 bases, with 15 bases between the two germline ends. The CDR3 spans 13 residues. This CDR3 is CASTLGTGDIQYF. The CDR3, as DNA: TGTGCCAGCACCTTAGGGACCGGGGACATTCAGTACTTC.

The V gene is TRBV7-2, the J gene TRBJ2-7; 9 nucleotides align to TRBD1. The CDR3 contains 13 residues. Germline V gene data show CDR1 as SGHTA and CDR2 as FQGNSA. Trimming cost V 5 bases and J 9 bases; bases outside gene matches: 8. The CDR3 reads CASSPGQGWVQYF. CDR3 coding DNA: TGTGCCAGCAGCCCAGGACAGGGGTGGGTGCAGTACTTC.

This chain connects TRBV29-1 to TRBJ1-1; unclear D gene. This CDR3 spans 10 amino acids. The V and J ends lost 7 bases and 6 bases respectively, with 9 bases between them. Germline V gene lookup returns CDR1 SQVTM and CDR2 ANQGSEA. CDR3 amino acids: CSAASAEAFF. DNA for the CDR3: TGCAGCGCCGCGTCTGCTGAAGCTTTCTTT.

CDR3 region: CAIKGQGTDTQYF. Here the CDR3 DNA reads TGTGCCATCAAAGGACAGGGCACAGATACGCAGTATTTT. The J gene is TRBJ2-3, the V gene TRBV10-3; 7 bases map to TRBD1. Trimming took 7 bases from V and 1 from J; bases not matched to a gene: 2. The CDR3 sequence is 13 residues long. Germline CDR1 and CDR2: ENHRY and SYGVKD.

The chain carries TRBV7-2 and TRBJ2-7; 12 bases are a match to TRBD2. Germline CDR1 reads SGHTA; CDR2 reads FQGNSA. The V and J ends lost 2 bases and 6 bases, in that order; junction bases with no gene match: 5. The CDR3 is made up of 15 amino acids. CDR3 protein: CASSLNLAGGGEQYF. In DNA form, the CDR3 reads TGTGCCAGCAGCTTAAACCTAGCGGGAGGGGGCGAGCAGTACTTC. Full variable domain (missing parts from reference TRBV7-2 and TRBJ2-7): GAGVSQSPSNKVTEKGKDVELRCDPISGHTALYWYRQSLGQGLEFLIYFQGNSAPDKSGLPSDRFSAERTGGSVSTLTIQRTQQEDSAVYLCASSLNLAGGGEQYFGPGTRLTVT.

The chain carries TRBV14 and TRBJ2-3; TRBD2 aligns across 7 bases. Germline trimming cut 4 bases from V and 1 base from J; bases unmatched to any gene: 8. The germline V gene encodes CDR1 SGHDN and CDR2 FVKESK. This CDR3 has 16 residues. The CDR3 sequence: CASSPFSSGRTDTQYF. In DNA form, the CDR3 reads TGTGCCAGCAGCCCCTTTTCTAGCGGTCGCACAGATACGCAGTATTTT.

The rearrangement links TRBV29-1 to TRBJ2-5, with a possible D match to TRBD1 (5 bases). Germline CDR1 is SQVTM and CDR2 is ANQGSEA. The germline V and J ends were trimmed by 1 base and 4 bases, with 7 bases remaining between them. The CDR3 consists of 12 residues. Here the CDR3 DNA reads TGCAGCGTTGAAGGGGGCGCAGAGACCCAGTACTTC. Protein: CSVEGGAETQYF.

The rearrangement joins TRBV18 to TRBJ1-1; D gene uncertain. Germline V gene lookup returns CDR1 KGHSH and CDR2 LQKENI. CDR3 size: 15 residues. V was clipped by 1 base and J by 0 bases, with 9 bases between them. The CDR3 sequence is CASSPLHNMNTEAFF. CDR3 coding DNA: TGTGCCAGCTCACCACTTCATAACATGAACACTGAAGCTTTCTTT.